This TCR beta chain is from a study of T-cell reconstitution after alpha-beta-depleted transplantation in children. Preparation of the TCRbeta library used unique molecular identifiers. TCRdb analysed the PCR reads with MiXCR anew, one entry per CDR3 protein. Found here are some 500,000 distinct CDR3 sequences, 32% of them singletons; the top ten hold 2% to 2.5%. V lost 8 bases to trimming and J lost 3 bases; unmatched junction nucleotides: 8. CDR1 and CDR2 (germline): MDHEN, SYDVKM. This CDR3 comprises 16 residues. The receptor was derived from a human donor who donated a stem cell graft to a child with aplastic anemia. This chain links TRBV28 with TRBJ2-1; 12 bases line up with TRBD2. The sample consisted of PBMCs from the stem cell graft donor, taken from the stem cell graft. This CDR3 reads CASLRTSGTLYNEQFF. CDR3 in DNA: TGTGCCAGCCTACGGACTAGCGGGACCCTCTACAATGAGCAGTTCTTC.